This TCR beta chain is from a study of blood T cell repertoires in COVID-19 (dated by TCRdb to the early 2020s). Regarding the research as a whole: Samples covering the acute and convalescent phases of COVID-19 were provided by collaborators in the United States, Italy and Spain. The prospective study material was composed of cDNA or gDNA derived from T cells, B-cell-depleted T cells, or PBMCs. Subjects who had been exposed to COVID-19, were actively infected with it, or had recovered from it provided the deeply sampled blood TCRbeta repertoires that made up the dataset. The repertoires were made available in a free public database intended to serve as a resource for research on the immune response to SARS-CoV-2. Samples came from the ongoing ImmuneRACE study (first 160 participants) plus 1,254 subjects from 6 global collaborators. A de-identified subject ID, COVID-19 status, age in years and sex were almost always included in the sample metadata. Where HLA class I and class II types were available, the types were taken from metadata supplied by the sample provider, not from assay-based typing. The investigation overall reported the following: The quantity of clinical and demographic metadata differed by source and by participant and was supplied without curation.

The germline V and J ends show losses of 3 bases and 3 bases respectively, and no gene match explains 10 bases of the junction. The CDR3 goes from the cysteine to the phenylalanine over 16 residues. CDR3 DNA is the only sequence kept; it has 48 bases, read in frame from the first base. CDR1 and CDR2 are drawn from the germline V gene: MDHEN, SYDVKM. As concerns this clone: Its antigen is still unknown. Qualities for individual bases were not recorded, and no much larger clone is one base off.

One collaborating source in Seattle enrolled patients during active infection and followed them longitudinally through the course of disease. Whole blood was collected in K2EDTA tubes by collaborating institutions according to the institutions' own protocols. For TCRbeta analysis, collaborator samples were shipped as frozen whole blood, as isolated PBMCs, or as DNA extracted from either sample type. TCRbeta CDR3 regions were amplified from genomic DNA using the immunoSEQ Assay, a bias-controlled multiplex PCR. The original methods were these. Within the assay, amplification of reference gene primers was used to estimate how many nucleated cells each sample contained. To quantify the absolute abundance of each unique TCRbeta CDR3 rearrangement, sequence reads were collapsed and filtered. For each sample, productive Simpson clonality was calculated as the square root of Simpson's diversity index across productive rearrangements. TCRdb mirrors the immuneACCESS table, restricted to in-frame sequences. Some clones are absent from its copies; in checked studies, under half trace to an unresolved V gene, and the reason for the others is unknown. The DNA gave D and trimming, while V, J and clone size come from that table. Recorded for this sample are some 110,000 clones; roughly four fifths of them occurred a single time. The ten largest clones represent approximately 6.2% of the sample.

The sequence came from an elderly man with COVID-19, enrolled during active disease. The sample comprised peripheral blood. The chain links TRBV28 with TRBJ1-1, with TRBD1 identical over 7 junction bases. For the CDR3, the sequence is CASSLVQGTRDTEAFF. The nucleotide sequence reads TGTGCCAGCAGTTTGGTACAGGGGACCCGGGACACTGAAGCTTTCTTT. Full variable domain (CDR3 extended with the reference TRBV28 and TRBJ1-1 proteins): DVKVTQSSRYLVKRTGEKVFLECVQDMDHENMFWYRQDPGLGLRLIYFSYDVKMKEKGDIPEGYSVSREKKERFSLILESASTNQTSMYLCASSLVQGTRDTEAFFGQGTRLTVV.